The clone carrying this T cell receptor (beta chain) was seen repeatedly, ten times or more. As yet, its antigen is unknown. CDR3 size: 10 residues. Trimming removed 7 bases from V and 5 bases from J, with 6 bases in between. The data originate from a study of CD8 T cells in ankylosing spondylitis. Study results and caveats: Typical of ankylosing spondylitis blood, it appeared, was a TCR beta motif of several highly homologous variants. The study looked at matched synovial fluid samples from ankylosing spondylitis patients. Disease-linked clones were reported to be significantly enriched there.

TCR beta libraries were made by quantitative 5'-RACE with molecular barcodes. Each CDR3 protein is one row after TCRdb ran MiXCR on the 5' RACE reads. The table includes under 150,000 distinct CDR3 sequences, roughly 13% detected once. This chain connects TRBV12-3 or TRBV12-4 to TRBJ2-7, with a weak D call TRBD1 (5 bases). The clonotype was recovered from a female donor with ankylosing spondylitis or in good health (not recorded which). The sample comprised blood, either unsorted or a sorted T cell fraction (not recorded which). This CDR3 reads CASKGNEQYF. The DNA for the CDR3 is TGTGCCAGCAAGGGGAACGAGCAGTACTTC.